The 13 T cell receptor beta chains below all came from one sample that was sequenced in a study of blood T cells in healthy people across ages. Alongside a J-beta primer mix, a sample-barcoded 5' primer served in a second PCR lasting roughly 7 to 11 cycles. TCRdb re-analysed the 5' RACE reads in MiXCR, keeping a single row per CDR3 protein. Of approximately 790,000 distinct CDR3 sequences in the sample, less than 80% were seen once. Sequencing was performed on blood. The receptors were gathered from a man aged 25-45 years in good health.

The genes are TRBV2 and TRBJ1-5, with TRBD1 matching 7 bases. V trimming: 8 bases; J trimming: 4 bases; junction bases outside the gene matches: 8. The CDR3 consists of 14 residues. CDR1 is SNHLY, CDR2 FYNNEI, per germline. CDR3 protein: CASSRQGMNQPQHF. The CDR3 region has the DNA TGTGCCAGCTCCCGACAGGGAATGAATCAGCCCCAGCATTTT.

The chain employs TRBV7-9 and TRBJ2-6; 9 positions agree with TRBD2. J lost 0 bases, V lost 4 bases, and 10 bases had no gene match. CDR3 length: 19 amino acids. From germline, CDR1 is SEHNR and CDR2 FQNEAQ (reference sequence). CDR3 sequence: CASSSPGLAYPSGANVLTF. The CDR3 DNA reads TGTGCCAGCAGCTCGCCGGGACTAGCTTATCCCTCTGGGGCCAACGTCCTGACTTTC.

The J gene is TRBJ2-1, the V gene TRBV20-1, with TRBD2 matching 10 bases. CDR1 and CDR2 (germline): DFQATT, SNEGSKA (reference sequence). The CDR3 runs to 14 residues. J was trimmed by 8 bases and V by 2 bases; bases with no gene match: 6. Here the CDR3 reads CSARRLAGVDEQFF. CDR3 nucleotides: TGCAGTGCTAGAAGGCTAGCGGGGGTGGATGAGCAGTTCTTC.

This clonotype was seen at least ten times. The V gene is TRBV29-1, the J gene TRBJ2-7; possibly TRBD1 for D (5 bases). V was cut by 7 bases and J by 0 bases, with 13 bases left in between. CDR1 SQVTM and CDR2 ANQGSEA come from the germline V gene. The CDR3 consists of 13 residues. This CDR3 reads CSASQESSYEQYF. For the CDR3, the DNA is TGCAGCGCCTCACAGGAGAGCTCCTACGAGCAGTACTTC.

The chain is built from TRBV3-1 and TRBJ2-3, with D hard to call. The germline gives CDR1 LGHDT, CDR2 YNNKEL (reference sequence). The germline V and J ends were trimmed by 4 bases and 3 bases, with 11 bases remaining between them. The CDR3 extends over 14 amino acids. The DNA of the CDR3 is TGTGCCAGCAGCCCTCGTGTTATAACAGATACGCAGTATTTT. Amino acids: CASSPRVITDTQYF.

The J gene is TRBJ2-7, the V gene TRBV6-6, with 12 bases matching TRBD1. J lost 4 bases, V lost 4 bases, and 5 bases had no gene match. Germline V gives CDR1 MNHNY, CDR2 SVGAGI (reference sequence). This CDR3 has 15 amino acids. CDR3 sequence: CASSLTGQGAYEQYF. CDR3 nucleotides: TGTGCCAGCAGTTTAACGGGACAGGGGGCTTACGAGCAGTACTTC.

V usage is TRBV7-9 and J usage is TRBJ1-2; the match to TRBD1 covers 8 bases. Germline CDR1 reads SEHNR; CDR2 reads FQNEAQ (reference sequence). V was pared by 3 bases and J by 5 bases, with 17 bases of the junction left unmatched. This CDR3 has 18 amino acids. The CDR3 is CASSLAPGQGKSDYGYTF. CDR3 coding DNA: TGTGCCAGCAGCTTGGCCCCCGGACAGGGTAAATCGGATTATGGCTACACCTTC.

Only a few counts were recorded for this clonotype. V usage is TRBV6-5 and J usage is TRBJ2-1; D tentatively fits TRBD1 or TRBD2 (6 bases each). With 7 bases removed from V and 9 bases from J, the gap between germline ends came to 19 bases. The CDR3 runs to 14 residues. CDR1 and CDR2 (germline): MNHEY, SVGAGI. CDR3 sequence (DNA): TGTGCCAGCACCGGGAGCGGTAAGGGGGGTGAGCAGTTCTTC. Translation: CASTGSGKGGEQFF.

The rearrangement links TRBV12-3 or TRBV12-4 to TRBJ2-1, with TRBD1 matching over 10 bases. This CDR3 has 14 residues. V dropped 4 bases and J dropped 7; count of bases not matched to a gene: 4. Here the CDR3 reads CASSSGTGENEQFF. CDR3 bases: TGTGCCAGCAGTTCCGGGACAGGGGAAAATGAGCAGTTCTTC.

In its sample, this clonotype was seen a few times. The chain employs TRBV6-1 and TRBJ2-4; D could derive from TRBD1 or TRBD2 (5 bases each). Deletions cut 5 bases from V and 6 bases from J, with 23 bases between. CDR1 is MNHNS, CDR2 SASEGT, per germline. The CDR3 is made up of 17 amino acids. The CDR3 nucleotides read TGTGCCAGCAGTCCACCTGCCTTGAGAGGGGTTAGAAACATTCAGTACTTC. Translation: CASSPPALRGVRNIQYF.

As regards this clonotype: At one boundary the junction diverges from the germline segment, which might be a read error. The V gene is TRBV29-1, the J gene TRBJ2-5; 9 bases are a match to TRBD2. The length of the CDR3 is 13 residues. From germline, CDR1 is SQVTM and CDR2 ANQGSEA. CDR3 amino acids: CSYQREAQGTQYF. The CDR3 nucleotides are TGCAGCTACCAGCGGGAGGCCCAAGGGACCCAGTACTTC.

This chain links TRBV12-3 or TRBV12-4 with TRBJ1-2, with 7 bases identical to TRBD1. After removal of 5 bases from V and 6 bases from J, the junction contained 6 bases not matched to a gene. CDR3 length equals 13 residues. The CDR3 bases are TGTGCCAGCAGTCTTGACAGGGCCCATGGCTACACCTTC. Its translation: CASSLDRAHGYTF.

V usage is TRBV4-1 and J usage is TRBJ2-1, with D tentatively TRBD1 or TRBD2 (6 bases each). V gave up 2 bases and J gave up 4 bases, with 15 bases separating them. The V gene's germline CDR1 is MGHRA and CDR2 YSYEKL. This CDR3 is built from 16 residues. The CDR3 DNA reads TGCGCCAGCAGCCAACCTTCGGCGGGGACATACAATGAGCAGTTCTTC. This sequence encodes CASSQPSAGTYNEQFF.